The T cell receptor (beta chain) described here comes from a study of CD8 T cells in Susac syndrome. Random hexamers were used to reverse transcribe an amount of roughly 0.5 to 1 ug RNA. TCRdb redid the calling of the immunoSEQ multiplex PCR reads with MiXCR, one entry per CDR3 protein. Altogether over 95,000 distinct CDR3 sequences are present, about 93% being singletons, with the ten largest covering about 0.15%. CDR1 and CDR2 from the germline V gene are SGHKS and YYEKEE (reference sequence). V lost 4 bases, J lost 5 bases, and 15 bases lay in between. There are 15 residues in the CDR3. Sequencing targeted TCR beta in T cells from blood (CD8+ and CD4+). As controls, healthy donors matched for age and sex were used. TEMRA cells were FACS-enriched and CD8+ and CD4+ T cells negatively isolated.

The rearrangement uses TRBV5-5 and TRBJ2-2, with D perhaps being TRBD1 or TRBD2 (6 bases each). The sample taken for sequencing was CD4+ T cells from PBMCs. The clonotype was recovered from a human donor in good health. The CDR3 DNA reads as TGTGCCAGCAGCCCCGGAGGGGGACGGACCGGGGAGCTGTTTTTT. It yields the protein CASSPGGGRTGELFF. The full variable domain, its missing parts supplied by reference TRBV5-5 and TRBJ2-2, is DAGVTQSPTHLIKTRGQQVTLRCSPISGHKSVSWYQQVLGQGPQFIFQYYEKEERGRGNFPDRFSARQFPNYSSELNVNALLLGDSALYLCASSPGGGRTGELFFGEGSRLTVL.